The 24 T cell receptor beta chains below all came from one sample that was sequenced in a study of shared clonotypes between healthy human individuals. Sequencing used immunoSEQ multiplex PCR; TCRdb keeps in-frame clones, though not all of them. Of approximately 1.4 million clones listed, 98% were seen once; the top ten hold roughly 0.42%. Sequencing input: naive CD4+ T cells sorted from blood. The subset denotes: CD45RA+ positively selected. The receptor set was obtained from a man aged 25-40 years in good health.

This clone was observed a handful of times. The rearrangement links TRBV10-3 to TRBJ1-2, with a tentative D call TRBD1 (5 bases). The CDR3 is 14 residues long. The germline V gene encodes CDR1 ENHRY and CDR2 SYGVKD. V lost 10 bases and J lost 7, with 22 bases in between. The CDR3 reads CATPTGPGRLGYTF. CDR3 nucleotide sequence: TGTGCCACTCCCACTGGCCCGGGGCGCCTTGGCTACACCTTC.

This rearrangement joins TRBV4-3 to TRBJ1-2, with TRBD1 as a possible D gene (5 bases). This CDR3 region has 14 residues. Looked up from germline, CDR1 is LGHNA and CDR2 is YSLEER. V lost 4 bases and J 4 bases, leaving 13 bases between the germline ends. The CDR3 sequence is CASSPQRGPYGYTF. In DNA, the CDR3 is TGCGCCAGCAGCCCCCAGAGGGGCCCCTATGGCTACACCTTC.

This clone was recorded once. V and J are TRBV28 and TRBJ2-7; D unclear. V was cut by 7 bases and J by 6 bases, with 13 bases left in between. This CDR3 comprises 12 residues. Germline V CDR1 and CDR2: MDHEN, SYDVKM. The CDR3 bases are TGTGCCAGCACTACGACGGCGTCCGAGCAGTACTTC. Encoded protein: CASTTTASEQYF.

This chain joins TRBV5-1 and TRBJ2-7; unclear D gene. CDR1 SGHRS and CDR2 YFSETQ come from the germline V gene. Trimming pared 0 bases from V and 6 bases from J, leaving 7 bases between. The CDR3 consists of 12 residues. The CDR3 DNA sequence: TGCGCCAGCAGCTTGGAGGTGAGCGAGCAGTACTTC. Residues: CASSLEVSEQYF.

The chain joins TRBV18 to TRBJ2-7; D is perhaps TRBD1 (6 bases). V lost 2 bases and J lost 3, with 11 bases in between. Germline CDR1 KGHSH, CDR2 LQKENI. The CDR3 runs to 14 residues. CDR3 sequence: CASSPVSGDYEQYF. The CDR3 DNA reads as TGTGCCAGCTCACCAGTCTCAGGGGACTACGAGCAGTACTTC.

A single count supports this clone. This rearrangement joins TRBV19 to TRBJ1-2; D is unclear. V lost 1 base and J 2 bases, leaving 8 bases between the germline ends. There are 14 residues in the CDR3. Germline V gene data show CDR1 as LNHDA and CDR2 as SQIVND (reference sequence). CDR3 residues: CASSIGEQNYGYTF. The CDR3, as DNA: TGTGCCAGTAGTATAGGGGAACAGAACTATGGCTACACCTTC.

About this clone itself: The same CDR3 also results from other DNA sequences found in this sample. The CDR3 protein is CSARERYEQYF. The CDR3 DNA follows: TGCAGTGCTAGAGAGCGCTACGAGCAGTACTTC. The genes are TRBV20-1 and TRBJ2-7; D is undetermined. V was pared by 0 bases and J by 3 bases, with 3 bases between. Germline V gene sequence: CDR1 DFQATT, CDR2 SNEGSKA (reference sequence). The CDR3 has 11 residues.

V is TRBV28 and J is TRBJ1-5; the match to TRBD1 covers 8 bases. The CDR3 loop spans 15 amino acids. Trimming took 5 bases from V and 0 from J; bases not matched to a gene: 3. Looked up from germline, CDR1 is MDHEN and CDR2 is SYDVKM. CDR3 region: CASSRTGNSNQPQHF. CDR3 coding DNA: TGTGCCAGCAGTCGGACAGGGAATAGCAATCAGCCCCAGCATTTT.

The chain has TRBV28 and TRBJ2-7; perhaps TRBD1 as D (5 bases). The CDR3 extends over 13 amino acids. The ends were cut back, 7 bases at V and 3 bases at J, with 13 bases in the middle. CDR1 is MDHEN, CDR2 SYDVKM, per germline. The CDR3 nucleotides read TGTGCCAGCATTCTTCAAGGGGACTACGAGCAGTACTTC. It encodes CASILQGDYEQYF.

The chain couples TRBV29-1 to TRBJ2-7; D is uncertain. The CDR3 totals 12 residues. Germline CDR1 reads SQVTM; CDR2 reads ANQGSEA. V was cut by 5 bases and J by 4 bases, with 12 bases left in between. The CDR3 is CSVRLGYYEQYF. CDR3 nucleotide sequence: TGCAGCGTTAGGCTAGGATATTACGAGCAGTACTTC.

This chain joins TRBV4-3 and TRBJ1-5; tentative D call: TRBD1 (5 bases). Germline V CDR1 and CDR2: LGHNA, YSLEER. The germline V and J ends were trimmed by 0 bases and 8 bases, with 14 bases remaining between them. This CDR3 is 15 amino acids long. CDR3: CASSQDFVRAEPQHF. CDR3 coding DNA: TGCGCCAGCAGCCAAGATTTTGTCAGGGCAGAGCCCCAGCATTTT.

As regards this clone: The same CDR3 can be traced to other DNA sequences in this sample. The chain uses TRBV18 and TRBJ2-7; perhaps TRBD2 as D (6 bases). Germline CDR1 is KGHSH and CDR2 is LQKENI. V was trimmed by 3 bases and J by 1 base, leaving 7 bases between them. The CDR3 extends over 13 amino acids. The CDR3 spells CASSPTRSYEQYF. As DNA, the CDR3 is TGTGCCAGCTCACCGACTAGATCCTACGAGCAGTACTTC.

This clone is a singleton in its sample. V usage is TRBV27 and J usage is TRBJ2-1; D is ambiguous. This CDR3 comprises 13 residues. Trimming removed 6 bases at V and 0 bases at J, with 6 bases between. The germline V gene encodes CDR1 MNHEY and CDR2 SMNVEV (reference sequence). DNA of the CDR3: TGTGCCAGCAGGGCAGGCTCCTACAATGAGCAGTTCTTC. Its translation is CASRAGSYNEQFF.

The chain links TRBV2 to TRBJ1-3, with D possibly matching TRBD1 (5 bases). The CDR3 consists of 16 residues. CDR1 SNHLY and CDR2 FYNNEI come from the germline V gene. V gave up 0 bases and J gave up 0 bases, with 9 bases separating them. Here the CDR3 DNA reads TGTGCCAGCAGTGAAGCTGTGGGGGGCTCTGGAAACACCATATATTTT. Encoded protein: CASSEAVGGSGNTIYF.

In the case of this clone: This CDR3 is also generated by other DNA sequences in the sample. The chain recombines TRBV18 with TRBJ2-1; D possibly corresponds to TRBD2 (5 bases). The CDR3 covers 15 residues. Looked up from germline, CDR1 is KGHSH and CDR2 is LQKENI. Trimming took 3 bases from V and 2 from J, leaving 11 bases between them. CDR3 DNA: TGTGCCAGCTCACCTAGGACCGGGACCTACAATGAGCAGTTCTTC. As protein: CASSPRTGTYNEQFF.

The chain carries TRBV2 and TRBJ2-1; tentative D call: TRBD2 (6 bases). Per germline, CDR1 SNHLY and CDR2 FYNNEI. With 4 bases removed from V and 9 bases from J, the gap between germline ends came to 10 bases. The CDR3 contains 12 residues. The CDR3 is CASSAEGLEQFF. CDR3 nucleotides: TGTGCCAGCAGTGCCGAGGGACTTGAGCAGTTCTTC. Full variable domain (missing parts from reference TRBV2 and TRBJ2-1): EPEVTQTPSHQVTQMGQEVILRCVPISNHLYFYWYRQILGQKVEFLVSFYNNEISEKSEIFDDQFSVERPDGSNFTLKIRSTKLEDSAMYFCASSAEGLEQFFGPGTRLTVL.

The J gene is TRBJ2-4, the V gene TRBV11-2; D may correspond to TRBD1 or TRBD2 (6 bases each). Germline CDR1 is SGHAT and CDR2 is FQNNGV. The V end was cut by 5 bases, the J end by 0 bases, with 17 bases between. The CDR3 length is 17 residues. CDR3 in amino acids: CASSEIRGVGAKNIQYF. As DNA, the CDR3 is TGTGCCAGCAGCGAAATAAGGGGGGTTGGAGCCAAAAACATTCAGTACTTC.

This clone was seen a single time. The CDR3 spells CASSPPDSYTEAFF. The CDR3 DNA follows: TGTGCCAGCTCACCACCGGACAGCTACACTGAAGCTTTCTTT. The chain employs TRBV18 and TRBJ1-1; a weak D match, TRBD1 (6 bases). V was pared by 0 bases and J by 3 bases, with 8 bases between. This CDR3 is built from 14 residues. Germline lookup yields CDR1 KGHSH and CDR2 LQKENI. The full variable domain, its missing parts supplied by reference TRBV18 and TRBJ1-1, is NAGVMQNPRHLVRRRGQEARLRCSPMKGHSHVYWYRQLPEEGLKFMVYLQKENIIDESGMPKERFSAEFPKEGPSILRIQQVVRGDSAAYFCASSPPDSYTEAFFGQGTRLTVV.

The J gene is TRBJ2-7, the V gene TRBV27; the D gene is possibly TRBD2 (5 bases). CDR1 and CDR2 from the germline V gene are MNHEY and SMNVEV (reference sequence). This CDR3 spans 17 amino acids. Between the trimmed V and J ends, which lost 0 bases and 3 bases, there was a span of 18 bases. The CDR3 DNA sequence: TGTGCCAGCAGTTTATCCCACGTACGAGCGGCCAGCTACGAGCAGTACTTC. This codes for CASSLSHVRAASYEQYF.

On this clone: Its ends do not fully match the called genes, so a read error is possible. The J gene is TRBJ2-1, the V gene TRBV18; D is uncertain. The germline V gene has CDR1 KGHSH and CDR2 LQKENI. The CDR3 sequence is 13 residues long. CDR3 in amino acids: CASSPPSFNEQFF. Written as DNA, the CDR3 is TGTGCCAGCTCACCACCGTCCTTCAATGAGCAGTTCTTC.

The V call is TRBV5-4, the J call TRBJ2-7; 8 nucleotides align to TRBD1. The V segment lost 4 bases and the J segment 0 bases; nucleotides outside the gene matches: 6. Germline assignment: CDR1 SGHNT and CDR2 YYREEE (reference sequence). The CDR3 extends over 15 amino acids. The chain's CDR3 is CASSKSGGPSYEQYF. CDR3 coding DNA: TGTGCCAGCAGCAAGTCAGGGGGCCCCTCCTACGAGCAGTACTTC.

The rearrangement links TRBV5-3 to TRBJ1-1; D is uncertain. TRBV5-3 is annotated as an ORF whose role is uncertain. V was shortened by 0 bases and J by 5 bases, with 11 bases between the two germline ends. This CDR3 has 14 residues. The CDR3 spells CARSLGQRRTEAFF. The CDR3 DNA reads as TGTGCCAGAAGCTTGGGGCAGCGAAGGACTGAAGCTTTCTTT.

The V and J genes are TRBV9 and TRBJ2-5; TRBD2 agrees at 11 bases. This CDR3 comprises 16 residues. The germline gives CDR1 SGDLS, CDR2 YYNGEE. J gave up 7 bases and V 4 bases, and 12 bases lay outside the gene matches. The CDR3 is CASSQASGRTHGTQYF. DNA of the CDR3: TGTGCCAGCAGCCAAGCTAGCGGGAGGACTCATGGGACCCAGTACTTC. Full variable domain (outside the CDR3, taken from reference TRBV9 and TRBJ2-5): DSGVTQTPKHLITATGQRVTLRCSPRSGDLSVYWYQQSLDQGLQFLIQYYNGEERAKGNILERFSAQQFPDLHSELNLSSLELGDSALYFCASSQASGRTHGTQYFGPGTRLLVL.

J is TRBJ2-5 and V is TRBV19; D uncertain. V lost 2 bases to trimming and J lost 2 bases, with 15 bases between them. The CDR3 contains 16 residues. Per the germline V gene, CDR1 is LNHDA and CDR2 is SQIVND (reference sequence). CDR3 sequence: CASSIRSLGFQETQYF. In DNA, the CDR3 is TGTGCCAGTAGTATACGGTCCCTAGGATTTCAAGAGACCCAGTACTTC. The variable domain in full, completed from reference TRBV19 and TRBJ2-5, reads DGGITQSPKYLFRKEGQNVTLSCEQNLNHDAMYWYRQDPGQGLRLIYYSQIVNDFQKGDIAEGYSVSREKKESFPLTVTSAQKNPTAFYLCASSIRSLGFQETQYFGPGTRLLVL.